This T cell receptor (beta chain) was identified during a study of blood T cell repertoires in COVID-19. Study-level background: The United States, Italy and Spain supplied acute and convalescent COVID-19 samples. Nucleic acid was either cDNA or gDNA, and it came from T cells, B-cell-depleted T cells, or PBMCs.

Original handling: By means of reference gene primer amplification, nucleated cell counts were estimated. Using immunoSEQ multiplex PCR, the repertoire was profiled, and TCRdb retains in-frame clones only, with some absent. V, J and clone size reflect that table, while D and trimming were determined from the DNA. The table records 110,000 or so clones, approximately 76% of them present only once. CDR1 and CDR2 (germline): SGHAT, FQNNGV. V lost 0 bases and J lost 4; bases outside the gene matches: 2. The CDR3 consists of 15 residues. J is TRBJ1-3 and V is TRBV11-2; 8 nucleotides line up with TRBD1. The sample consisted of peripheral blood. This receptor was taken from a woman in her seventies with acute or convalescent COVID-19. CDR3 sequence (DNA): TGTGCCAGCAGCTTAGAAGGGACAGGAGGAAACACCATATATTTT. Its translation is CASSLEGTGGNTIYF. The entire variable domain, with the rest obtained from reference TRBV11-2 and TRBJ1-3, is as follows: EAGVAQSPRYKIIEKRQSVAFWCNPISGHATLYWYQQILGQGPKLLIQFQNNGVVDDSQLPKDRFSAERLKGVDSTLKIQPAKLEDSAVYLCASSLEGTGGNTIYFGEGSWLTVV.